This TCR beta chain was identified during a study of T cell responses to AZD1222 COVID-19 vaccine. Study-wide points: Clonal diversity was possibly underestimated, and the donors were mostly white British, with more females.

Here immunoSEQ multiplex PCR was the method, and the copy in TCRdb shows in-frame clones only, minus some. The table shows 110,000 to 150,000 clones, with 85% to 90% occurring only once. On this clone itself: Its antigen remains unidentified.

Looked up from germline, CDR1 is KGHSH and CDR2 is LQKENI. Trimming removed 6 bases at V and 4 bases at J, with 13 bases between. The CDR3 sequence is 14 residues long. The TCR was taken from an adult in good health. This specimen consisted of peripheral blood, obtained on day 0 of AZD1222 vaccination. This chain connects TRBV18 to TRBJ1-5; D is perhaps TRBD1 (5 bases). The DNA for the CDR3 is TGTGCCAGCTCGCCGGGACGGAATAATCAGCCCCAGCATTTT. It specifies CASSPGRNNQPQHF. Filled out from reference TRBV18 and TRBJ1-5, the complete variable domain reads NAGVMQNPRHLVRRRGQEARLRCSPMKGHSHVYWYRQLPEEGLKFMVYLQKENIIDESGMPKERFSAEFPKEGPSILRIQQVVRGDSAAYFCASSPGRNNQPQHFGDGTRLSIL.